These 7 T cell receptor beta chains share one sample of origin, sequenced in a study of blood T cell repertoires in COVID-19. Profiled with immunoSEQ multiplex PCR; TCRdb holds only in-frame clones, not every one. The repertoire holds around 110,000 clones, with about four fifths as singletons. Specimen: peripheral blood. The receptors stem from a man between 60 and 70 years old with active or convalescent COVID-19.

This clone occurred a few times. The rearrangement links TRBV19 to TRBJ2-2; 8 positions agree with TRBD1. The J segment lost 3 bases and the V segment lost 7 bases, leaving 4 bases of the junction unmatched. CDR1 is LNHDA and CDR2 is SQIVND in the germline V gene (reference sequence). There are 14 residues in the CDR3. CDR3 residues: CASTPTGDTGELFF. Written as DNA, the CDR3 is TGTGCCAGTACTCCGACAGGGGACACCGGGGAGCTGTTTTTT. Drawing the rest from reference TRBV19 and TRBJ2-2, the complete variable domain is DGGITQSPKYLFRKEGQNVTLSCEQNLNHDAMYWYRQDPGQGLRLIYYSQIVNDFQKGDIAEGYSVSREKKESFPLTVTSAQKNPTAFYLCASTPTGDTGELFFGEGSRLTVL.

In its sample, this clone was seen once. The genes are TRBV24-1 and TRBJ2-3; the D gene is possibly TRBD2 (6 bases). The germline CDR1 and CDR2 sequences are KGHDR and SFDVKD. V lost 0 bases to trimming and J lost 2 bases, with 11 bases between them. The CDR3 is made up of 16 amino acids. The CDR3 region has the DNA TGTGCCACCAGTGATTTGGGAGGGCAGGACACAGATACGCAGTATTTT. Its translation is CATSDLGGQDTDTQYF.

J is TRBJ2-3 and V is TRBV6-5; 8 bases align to TRBD1. The V segment lost 6 bases and the J segment 1 base; nucleotides outside the gene matches: 3. Germline CDR1 and CDR2: MNHEY and SVGAGI. The CDR3 runs to 14 residues. CDR3 protein: CASRKTGGTDTQYF. Written as DNA, the CDR3 is TGTGCCAGCAGAAAGACAGGGGGCACAGATACGCAGTATTTT.

This clone was detected a few times. V usage is TRBV4-3 and J usage is TRBJ2-1, with a weak D call TRBD2 (5 bases). Trimming left V 1 base short and J 4 bases short, with 11 bases between. Germline assignment: CDR1 LGHNA and CDR2 YSLEER. The length of the CDR3 is 15 residues. CDR3 DNA sequence: TGCGCCAGCAGCCAAGGGGAGAGCGTTTACAATGAGCAGTTCTTC. This gives the protein CASSQGESVYNEQFF.

This rearrangement joins TRBV5-8 to TRBJ2-2, with 8 bases lining up with TRBD1. CDR1 and CDR2 (germline): SGHTS, YDEGEE. This CDR3 has 16 residues. The V gene end was trimmed by 4 bases and the J gene end by 1 base; junction bases not matched to a gene: 6. This CDR3 is CASSPFGTGNTGELFF. The CDR3 DNA reads as TGTGCCAGCAGCCCATTCGGGACAGGGAACACCGGGGAGCTGTTTTTT.

This clone appeared many times. The chain couples TRBV19 to TRBJ2-4; no clear D gene. The CDR3 covers 14 residues. V was cut by 5 bases and J by 1 base, with 9 bases left in between. Germline CDR1 reads LNHDA; CDR2 reads SQIVND (reference sequence). CDR3 loop: CASSHNIAKNIQYF. The CDR3 bases are TGTGCCAGTAGTCACAATATTGCCAAAAACATTCAGTACTTC.

This rearrangement joins TRBV28 to TRBJ1-5; no firm D call. The germline V gene encodes CDR1 MDHEN and CDR2 SYDVKM. The CDR3 sequence is 15 residues long. The V gene lost 6 bases and the J gene lost 1 base, with 13 bases spanning the gap. The CDR3 DNA follows: TGTGCCAGCAGGTCCTCGGGAGGGAGCAATCAGCCCCAGCATTTT. Translation: CASRSSGGSNQPQHF. Complete variable domain (other parts from reference TRBV28 and TRBJ1-5): DVKVTQSSRYLVKRTGEKVFLECVQDMDHENMFWYRQDPGLGLRLIYFSYDVKMKEKGDIPEGYSVSREKKERFSLILESASTNQTSMYLCASRSSGGSNQPQHFGDGTRLSIL.